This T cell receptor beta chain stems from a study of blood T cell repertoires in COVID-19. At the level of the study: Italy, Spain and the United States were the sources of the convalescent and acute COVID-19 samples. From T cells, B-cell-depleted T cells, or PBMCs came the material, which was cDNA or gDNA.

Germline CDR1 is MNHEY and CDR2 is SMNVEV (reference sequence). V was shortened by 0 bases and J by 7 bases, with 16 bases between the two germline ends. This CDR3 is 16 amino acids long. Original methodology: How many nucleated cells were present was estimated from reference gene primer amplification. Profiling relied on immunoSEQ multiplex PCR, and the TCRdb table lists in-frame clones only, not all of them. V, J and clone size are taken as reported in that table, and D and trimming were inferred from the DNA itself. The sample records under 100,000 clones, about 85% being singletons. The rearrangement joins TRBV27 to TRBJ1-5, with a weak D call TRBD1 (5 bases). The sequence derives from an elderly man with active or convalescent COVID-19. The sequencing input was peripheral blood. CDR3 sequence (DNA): TGTGCCAGCAGTTTATCGACTCCGGGGGGAAGGCAGCCCCAGCATTTT. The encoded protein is CASSLSTPGGRQPQHF.